A single T cell receptor beta chain is shown here with its context. The junction and the germline gene differ at one end; a read error may be behind it. This sample stems from a study of shared clonotypes between healthy human individuals. For the study at large: Donors were a couple of women and a few men aged 18 to 49.

From germline, CDR1 is ENHRY and CDR2 SYGVKD. This CDR3 is 15 amino acids long. The study drew all its donors from Caucasian adults living in Nashville, Tennessee. DNA from unsorted PBMC was sequenced on ten immunoSEQ deep assay plates. Profiling relied on immunoSEQ multiplex PCR, and the TCRdb table lists in-frame clones only, not all of them. The sample has around 95,000 clones; roughly 50% are singletons. The sequence derives from a woman in her thirties or forties in good health. Some clones in this sample may be carry-over from other donors' samples. The gene calls are TRBV10-3 and TRBJ2-7; TRBD2 matches at 13 bases. Sequencing used PBMCs. In DNA, the CDR3 is TGTGCCATCAGCAGGACTAGCGGGAGTATCTACGAGCGGTACTTC. This gives the protein CAISRTSGSIYERYF.